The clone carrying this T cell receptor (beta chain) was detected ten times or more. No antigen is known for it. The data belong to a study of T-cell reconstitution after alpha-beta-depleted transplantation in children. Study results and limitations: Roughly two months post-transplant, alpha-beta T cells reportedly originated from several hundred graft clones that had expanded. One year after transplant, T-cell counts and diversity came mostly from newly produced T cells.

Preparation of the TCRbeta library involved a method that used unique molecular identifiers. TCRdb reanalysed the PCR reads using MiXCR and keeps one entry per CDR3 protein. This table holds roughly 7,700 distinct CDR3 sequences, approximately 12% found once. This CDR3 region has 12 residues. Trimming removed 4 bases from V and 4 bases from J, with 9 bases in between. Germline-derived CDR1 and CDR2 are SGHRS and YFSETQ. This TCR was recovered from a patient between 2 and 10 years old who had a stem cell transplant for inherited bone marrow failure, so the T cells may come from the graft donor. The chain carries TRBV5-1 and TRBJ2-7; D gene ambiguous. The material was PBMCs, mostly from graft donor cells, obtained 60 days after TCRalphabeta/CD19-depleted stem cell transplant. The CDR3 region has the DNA TGCGCCAGCAGCGGGGTTCGATACGAGCAGTACTTC. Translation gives CASSGVRYEQYF.